Presented here are 29 T cell receptor beta chains from one specimen sequenced in a study of technical replicates of blood from several donors. TCRdb's table, derived via immunoSEQ multiplex PCR, lists solely in-frame clones and lacks some. The table records some 80,000 clones, 90% to 98% of them present only once. Sequencing was carried out using T cells isolated from PBMCs. The receptors derive from a human donor in good health.

The chain employs TRBV5-1 and TRBJ2-7; possibly TRBD1 for D (6 bases). V shed 2 bases and J shed 5 bases, with 11 bases lying between them. The CDR3 covers 13 residues. In germline, CDR1 is SGHRS, CDR2 YFSETQ. The CDR3 DNA sequence: TGCGCCAGCAGCTTACAGGGAAGCGACGAGCAGTACTTC. The encoded protein is CASSLQGSDEQYF.

The V and J genes are TRBV28 and TRBJ2-5; D possibly corresponds to TRBD1 (5 bases). The CDR3 is made up of 16 amino acids. Trimming took off 2 bases at V and 4 bases at J, with 17 bases between the two ends. CDR1 and CDR2 (germline): MDHEN, SYDVKM. In DNA, the CDR3 is TGTGCCAGCAGTTTAAGACGGGCCCTCACAGGAGAGACCCAGTACTTC. As protein: CASSLRRALTGETQYF.

This chain connects TRBV5-4 to TRBJ2-7, with 13 bases that match TRBD2. In germline, CDR1 is SGHNT, CDR2 YYREEE (reference sequence). The CDR3 consists of 15 residues. The V segment lost 5 bases and the J segment 3 bases; nucleotides outside the gene matches: 5. CDR3 in amino acids: CASSPGLAGDYEQYF. The CDR3 coding sequence is TGTGCCAGCAGTCCAGGACTAGCGGGAGACTACGAGCAGTACTTC.

V usage is TRBV19 and J usage is TRBJ2-7; no clear D. The germline V gene has CDR1 LNHDA and CDR2 SQIVND (reference sequence). There are 14 residues in the CDR3. The ends were cut back, 6 bases at V and 4 bases at J, with 16 bases in the middle. In DNA form, the CDR3 reads TGTGCCAGTAGCCCTCTGGAGCCTCCGTACGAGCAGTACTTC. Its translation is CASSPLEPPYEQYF.

This rearrangement joins TRBV7-6 to TRBJ2-1; 11 bases align to TRBD2. The V gene's germline CDR1 is SGHVS and CDR2 FNYEAQ. Germline trimming cut 2 bases from V and 5 bases from J; bases unmatched to any gene: 2. The CDR3 length is 15 residues. CDR3 bases: TGTGCCAGCAGCTTATTGGGACTAGCGGACAATGAGCAGTTCTTC. Translated, it gives CASSLLGLADNEQFF.

V gene TRBV5-6 combines with J gene TRBJ2-5, with no clear D. This CDR3 has 14 residues. CDR1 is SGHDT and CDR2 is YYEEEE in the germline V gene. V lost 0 bases and J lost 5, with 11 bases in between. The CDR3 sequence: CASSLGALVETQYF. CDR3 nucleotide sequence: TGTGCCAGCAGCTTGGGGGCGCTGGTGGAGACCCAGTACTTC.

The CDR3 loop reads CASSLAGWGGNQPQHF. The CDR3 DNA reads as TGTGCCAGCAGCTTGGCCGGGTGGGGGGGCAATCAGCCCCAGCATTTT. The chain uses TRBV5-6 and TRBJ1-5; the D gene is possibly TRBD1 (5 bases). Germline V gives CDR1 SGHDT, CDR2 YYEEEE. The CDR3 is made up of 16 amino acids. The germline V and J ends were trimmed by 0 bases and 2 bases, with 12 bases remaining between them.

V usage is TRBV13 and J usage is TRBJ1-1; D is undetermined. Germline loops: CDR1 PRHDT, CDR2 FYEKMQ (reference sequence). V was cut by 0 bases and J by 10 bases, with 21 bases left in between. The CDR3 loop spans 16 amino acids. CDR3 sequence: CASSLGRIYSVSSAFF. CDR3 DNA: TGTGCCAGCAGCTTAGGCCGTATATATTCAGTCTCATCAGCTTTCTTT.

The chain joins TRBV6-5 to TRBJ2-6; D possibly corresponds to TRBD2 (5 bases). The V gene lost 4 bases and the J gene lost 0 bases, with 7 bases spanning the gap. Per the germline V gene, CDR1 is MNHEY and CDR2 is SVGAGI. CDR3 length: 15 amino acids. CDR3 amino acids: CASSWGASGANVLTF. The CDR3 nucleotides are TGTGCCAGCAGTTGGGGAGCCTCTGGGGCCAACGTCCTGACTTTC.

The chain links TRBV18 to TRBJ1-1; no definite D call. The CDR3 is 13 residues long. V lost 4 bases to trimming and J lost 2 bases, with 8 bases between them. The V gene's germline CDR1 is KGHSH and CDR2 LQKENI. This CDR3 reads CASSLVANTEAFF. CDR3 DNA sequence: TGTGCCAGCTCACTCGTGGCAAACACTGAAGCTTTCTTT. The full variable domain, in which reference TRBV18 and TRBJ1-1 provide the parts outside the CDR3, is NAGVMQNPRHLVRRRGQEARLRCSPMKGHSHVYWYRQLPEEGLKFMVYLQKENIIDESGMPKERFSAEFPKEGPSILRIQQVVRGDSAAYFCASSLVANTEAFFGQGTRLTVV.

V is TRBV7-9 and J is TRBJ1-1; 11 nucleotides align to TRBD1. Germline CDR1 is SEHNR and CDR2 is FQNEAQ (reference sequence). The CDR3 is 14 amino acids. Trimming removed 5 bases from V and 2 bases from J; junction bases left unmatched: 1. The CDR3 DNA follows: TGTGCCAGCAGCCGGACAGGGGGCAACACTGAAGCTTTCTTT. This sequence encodes CASSRTGGNTEAFF.

The chain is built from TRBV7-6 and TRBJ1-1; no definite D call. In germline, CDR1 is SGHVS, CDR2 FNYEAQ. This CDR3 has 15 amino acids. V was cut by 5 bases and J by 2 bases, with 15 bases left in between. The CDR3 loop is CASSISAGVNTEAFF. DNA of the CDR3: TGTGCCAGCAGCATAAGTGCGGGCGTTAACACTGAAGCTTTCTTT.

The genes are TRBV27 and TRBJ2-3, with D possibly matching TRBD1 (5 bases). Per germline, CDR1 MNHEY and CDR2 SMNVEV (reference sequence). V was shortened by 6 bases and J by 0 bases, with 10 bases between the two germline ends. There are 14 residues in the CDR3. CDR3 sequence reads: CASRQVGSTDTQYF. CDR3 sequence (DNA): TGTGCCAGCAGACAGGTTGGGAGCACAGATACGCAGTATTTT.

The chain uses TRBV21-1 and TRBJ2-5; the D call in the table, TRBD1, was not verified against the DNA. TRBV21-1 is described as a pseudogene. This CDR3 has 16 residues. CDR3 nucleotide sequence: TGTGCCAGCCGAAGGGGGGGACAGGGAAGGGAAGAGACCCAGTACTTC. As protein: CASRRGGQGREETQYF.

The rearrangement joins TRBV5-1 to TRBJ2-5; D is undetermined. V was pared by 0 bases and J by 4 bases, with 7 bases between. The germline CDR1 and CDR2 sequences are SGHRS and YFSETQ. The CDR3 has 13 residues. The CDR3 loop is CASSLETVETQYF. The CDR3 nucleotides read TGCGCCAGCAGCTTGGAGACTGTAGAGACCCAGTACTTC.

This chain joins TRBV4-2 and TRBJ2-7, with TRBD2 as a possible D gene (5 bases). Germline lookup yields CDR1 LGHNA and CDR2 YNFKEQ. The length of the CDR3 is 13 residues. V was trimmed by 0 bases and J by 6 bases, leaving 9 bases between them. The CDR3 loop is CASSQDTGGEQYF. The CDR3 DNA follows: TGTGCCAGCAGCCAAGATACCGGAGGCGAGCAGTACTTC.

The chain has TRBV6-5 and TRBJ2-7; TRBD1 matches 11 bases. Trimming at V came to 6 bases and at J to 2 bases, leaving 3 bases not matched to a gene. CDR3 size: 14 residues. Germline-derived CDR1 and CDR2 are MNHEY and SVGAGI. CDR3 in amino acids: CASSPGQGAYEQYF. The CDR3 DNA sequence: TGTGCCAGCAGCCCGGGACAGGGGGCCTACGAGCAGTACTTC.

The chain employs TRBV10-1 and TRBJ2-7, with 11 bases fitting TRBD2. Trimming removed 2 bases from V and 1 base from J; junction bases left unmatched: 1. CDR3 length equals 15 residues. Germline V lookup: CDR1 WNHNN, CDR2 SYGVQD (reference sequence). The CDR3 spells CASSEGLAGSYEQYF. CDR3 sequence (DNA): TGCGCCAGCAGTGAGGGACTAGCGGGTTCCTACGAGCAGTACTTC.

The chain carries TRBV5-6 and TRBJ2-7, with a possible D match to TRBD2 (6 bases). Per germline, CDR1 SGHDT and CDR2 YYEEEE. CDR3 size: 15 residues. V was shortened by 4 bases and J by 2 bases, with 16 bases between the two germline ends. For the CDR3, the DNA is TGTGCCAGCAGCGTCGCTTATAGCGGCACCTACGAGCAGTACTTC. Translation gives CASSVAYSGTYEQYF.

This chain connects TRBV12-5 to TRBJ1-5; D is possibly TRBD1 (5 bases). Germline lookup yields CDR1 LGHNT and CDR2 FRNRAP. The CDR3 runs 15 residues. V lost 2 bases to trimming and J lost 2 bases, with 10 bases between them. The CDR3 region is CASGLSGEGNQPQHF. For the CDR3, the DNA is TGTGCTAGTGGTTTGTCGGGGGAAGGCAATCAGCCCCAGCATTTT.

This chain joins TRBV29-1 and TRBJ1-2, with TRBD1 as a possible D gene (6 bases). The V end lost 6 bases, the J end lost 4 bases, and 12 bases lay between the germline ends. This CDR3 has 12 residues. Germline CDR1 is SQVTM and CDR2 is ANQGSEA. The CDR3 DNA reads TGCAGCGTGAAAGACAGGATCTATGGCTACACCTTC. This sequence encodes CSVKDRIYGYTF.

This chain connects TRBV5-6 to TRBJ2-5; 10 positions match TRBD1. Germline trimming cut 8 bases from V and 1 base from J; bases unmatched to any gene: 5. Germline CDR1 reads SGHDT; CDR2 reads YYEEEE. The CDR3 is 14 amino acids. The CDR3 nucleotides read TGTGCCAGTACCGGACAGGGGGGCCAAGAGACCCAGTACTTC. Protein sequence: CASTGQGGQETQYF.

The chain carries TRBV2 and TRBJ2-7, with 11 bases aligning to TRBD2. Germline trimming cut 7 bases from V and 5 bases from J; bases unmatched to any gene: 22. The CDR3 is 19 amino acids. Germline CDR1 and CDR2: SNHLY and FYNNEI. This chain's CDR3 is CASTPSGRLLAGGAHEQYF. The CDR3 DNA reads TGTGCCAGCACCCCGAGCGGCAGATTATTAGCGGGAGGGGCCCACGAGCAGTACTTC.

This clone was detected only once. This chain uses TRBV9 with TRBJ2-1, with D perhaps matching TRBD2 (6 bases). This CDR3 contains 15 residues. The germline V and J ends were trimmed by 3 bases and 2 bases, with 12 bases remaining between them. Germline loops: CDR1 SGDLS, CDR2 YYNGEE. The CDR3 sequence: CASSAEGGAYNEQFF. The CDR3, as DNA: TGTGCCAGCAGCGCCGAAGGCGGGGCCTACAATGAGCAGTTCTTC.

The J gene is TRBJ1-2, the V gene TRBV10-3; 7 bases map to TRBD1. V shed 10 bases and J 1 base; nucleotides not matched to a gene: 6. This CDR3 has 13 amino acids. CDR1 is ENHRY, CDR2 SYGVKD, per germline. In DNA form, the CDR3 reads TGTGCCACCGGGACAGCCGATAACTATGGCTACACCTTC. Protein product: CATGTADNYGYTF.

The gene calls are TRBV9 and TRBJ1-2; a possible D gene is TRBD1 (6 bases). The CDR3 totals 13 residues. The V end was cut by 5 bases, the J end by 4 bases, with 12 bases between. CDR1 SGDLS and CDR2 YYNGEE come from the germline V gene. CDR3 sequence reads: CASRHREGYGYTF. For the CDR3, the DNA is TGTGCCAGCAGACACAGGGAAGGCTATGGCTACACCTTC.

The chain links TRBV18 to TRBJ2-5; 9 nucleotides align to TRBD1. Germline loops: CDR1 KGHSH, CDR2 LQKENI. CDR3 size: 15 residues. Trimming cost V 3 bases and J 3 bases; bases outside gene matches: 5. The CDR3 loop reads CASSPLRTGEETQYF. The DNA for the CDR3 is TGTGCCAGCTCACCGCTAAGGACAGGGGAAGAGACCCAGTACTTC.

The rearrangement links TRBV19 to TRBJ1-5; TRBD1 matches at 12 bases. J lost 6 bases, V lost 5 bases, and 8 bases had no gene match. The CDR3 has 16 amino acids. In germline, CDR1 is LNHDA, CDR2 SQIVND (reference sequence). CDR3 in DNA: TGTGCCAGTAGTGTTACCGGGACAGGGGGCCGTCAGCCCCAGCATTTT. Encoded protein: CASSVTGTGGRQPQHF. The variable domain in full, completed from reference TRBV19 and TRBJ1-5, reads DGGITQSPKYLFRKEGQNVTLSCEQNLNHDAMYWYRQDPGQGLRLIYYSQIVNDFQKGDIAEGYSVSREKKESFPLTVTSAQKNPTAFYLCASSVTGTGGRQPQHFGDGTRLSIL.

This clone was seen only once. This sequence joins TRBV27 and TRBJ1-2; D is unclear. CDR3 length equals 13 residues. Germline loops: CDR1 MNHEY, CDR2 SMNVEV (reference sequence). The germline V and J ends were trimmed by 0 bases and 7 bases, with 9 bases remaining between them. The DNA for the CDR3 is TGTGCCAGCAGTTTATCGCATCTATCTGGCTACACCTTC. Translating it yields CASSLSHLSGYTF.